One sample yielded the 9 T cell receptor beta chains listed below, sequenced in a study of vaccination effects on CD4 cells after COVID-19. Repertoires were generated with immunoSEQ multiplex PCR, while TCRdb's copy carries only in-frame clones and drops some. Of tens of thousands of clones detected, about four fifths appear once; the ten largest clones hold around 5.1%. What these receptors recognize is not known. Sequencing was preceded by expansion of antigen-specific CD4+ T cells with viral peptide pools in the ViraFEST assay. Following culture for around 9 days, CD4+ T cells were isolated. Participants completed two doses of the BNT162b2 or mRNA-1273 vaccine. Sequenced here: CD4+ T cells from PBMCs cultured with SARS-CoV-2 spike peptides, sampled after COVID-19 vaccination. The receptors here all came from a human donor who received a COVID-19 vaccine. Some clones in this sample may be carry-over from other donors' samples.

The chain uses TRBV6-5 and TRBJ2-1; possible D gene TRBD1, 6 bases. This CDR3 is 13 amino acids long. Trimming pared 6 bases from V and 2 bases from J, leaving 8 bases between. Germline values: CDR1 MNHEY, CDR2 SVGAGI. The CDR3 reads CASSRGAYNEQFF. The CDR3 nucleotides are TGTGCCAGCAGCAGGGGTGCCTACAATGAGCAGTTCTTC.

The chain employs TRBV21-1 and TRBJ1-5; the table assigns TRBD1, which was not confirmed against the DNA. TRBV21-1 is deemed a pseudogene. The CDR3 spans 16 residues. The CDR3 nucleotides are TGTGCCAGCAGCAAAAACTTGGCAGGGGGCGGACAGCCCCAGCATTTT. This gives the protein CASSKNLAGGGQPQHF.

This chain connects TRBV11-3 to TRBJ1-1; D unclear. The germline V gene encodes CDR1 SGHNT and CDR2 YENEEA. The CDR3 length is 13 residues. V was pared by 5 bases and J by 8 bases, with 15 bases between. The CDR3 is CASSQHRENEAFF. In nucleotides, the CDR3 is TGTGCCAGCAGCCAACACCGGGAAAACGAAGCTTTCTTT.

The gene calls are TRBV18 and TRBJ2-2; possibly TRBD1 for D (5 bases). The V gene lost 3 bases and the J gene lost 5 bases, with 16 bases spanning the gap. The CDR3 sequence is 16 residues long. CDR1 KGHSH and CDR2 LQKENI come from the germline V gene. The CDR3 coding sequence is TGTGCCAGCTCACCCATCCAGGATACAGGTACCGGGGAGCTGTTTTTT. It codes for CASSPIQDTGTGELFF.

CDR3 sequence reads: CASIRGGPLSGTDTQYF. Written as DNA, the CDR3 is TGTGCCAGCATCCGGGGAGGGCCCTTATCGGGCACAGATACGCAGTATTTT. The rearrangement uses TRBV11-2 and TRBJ2-3; 7 positions match TRBD2. With V trimmed by 7 bases and J by 1 base, 14 bases remained unmatched. This CDR3 contains 17 residues. CDR1 and CDR2 from the germline V gene are SGHAT and FQNNGV.

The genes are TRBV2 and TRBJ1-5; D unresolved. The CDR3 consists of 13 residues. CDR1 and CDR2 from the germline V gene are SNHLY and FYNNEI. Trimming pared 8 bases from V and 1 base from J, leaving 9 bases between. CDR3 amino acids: CASAGSSNQPQHF. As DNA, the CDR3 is TGTGCCAGCGCGGGGAGCAGCAATCAGCCCCAGCATTTT. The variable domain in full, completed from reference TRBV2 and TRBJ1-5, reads EPEVTQTPSHQVTQMGQEVILRCVPISNHLYFYWYRQILGQKVEFLVSFYNNEISEKSEIFDDQFSVERPDGSNFTLKIRSTKLEDSAMYFCASAGSSNQPQHFGDGTRLSIL.

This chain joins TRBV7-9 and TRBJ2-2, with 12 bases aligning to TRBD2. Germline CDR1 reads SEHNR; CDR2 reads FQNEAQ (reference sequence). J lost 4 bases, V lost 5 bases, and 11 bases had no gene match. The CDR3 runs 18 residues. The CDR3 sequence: CASSPRALAGGSTGELFF. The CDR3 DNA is TGTGCCAGCAGCCCCCGAGCTCTAGCGGGGGGGTCCACCGGGGAGCTGTTTTTT.

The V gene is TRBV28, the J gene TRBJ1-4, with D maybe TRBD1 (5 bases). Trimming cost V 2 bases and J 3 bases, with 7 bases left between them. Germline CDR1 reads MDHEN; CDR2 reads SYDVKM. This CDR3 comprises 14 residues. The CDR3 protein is CASSLMGANEKLFF. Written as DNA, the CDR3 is TGTGCCAGCAGTTTAATGGGGGCTAATGAAAAACTGTTTTTT.

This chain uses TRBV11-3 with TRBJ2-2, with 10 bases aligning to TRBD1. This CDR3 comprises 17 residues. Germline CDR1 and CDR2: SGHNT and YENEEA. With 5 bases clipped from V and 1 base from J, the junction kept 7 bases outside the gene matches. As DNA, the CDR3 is TGTGCCAGCAGCCCTGGACAGGGGGAATTGAACACCGGGGAGCTGTTTTTT. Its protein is CASSPGQGELNTGELFF.